This entry lists 28 T cell receptor beta chains sequenced from one sample in a study of blood T cells in healthy people across ages. Next came a second PCR, run for roughly 6 to 11 cycles, which used a sample-barcoded 5' primer along with a J-beta primer mix. TCRdb redid the calling of the 5' RACE reads with MiXCR, one entry per CDR3 protein. Of approximately 1.5 million distinct CDR3 sequences listed, around 36% are singletons. Sequences were obtained from blood. The source is a woman between 25 and 40 years old in good health.

This clonotype was seen only a few times. V usage is TRBV4-1 and J usage is TRBJ1-4; tentatively, D is TRBD1 (6 bases). Per the germline V gene, CDR1 is MGHRA and CDR2 is YSYEKL. This CDR3 spans 13 amino acids. The V end lost 5 bases, the J end lost 8 bases, and 12 bases lay between the germline ends. Here the CDR3 DNA reads TGCGCCAGCAGCACGGGGGGCAGGGAAAAACTGTTTTTT. It is translated as CASSTGGREKLFF.

The chain recombines TRBV5-1 with TRBJ2-4; 7 bases agree with TRBD2. The V and J ends lost 5 bases and 1 base, in that order; junction bases with no gene match: 6. The CDR3 is made up of 15 amino acids. Per germline, CDR1 SGHRS and CDR2 YFSETQ. The CDR3 reads CASRERDQAKNIQYF. The CDR3 DNA reads TGCGCCAGCAGAGAGCGGGACCAGGCCAAAAACATTCAGTACTTC.

V usage is TRBV27 and J usage is TRBJ2-5; 10 positions agree with TRBD2. Germline values: CDR1 MNHEY, CDR2 SMNVEV (reference sequence). V shed 4 bases and J 5 bases; nucleotides not matched to a gene: 10. The CDR3 consists of 16 residues. CDR3 sequence: CASSSYKREGRETQYF. The CDR3, as DNA: TGTGCCAGCAGTTCCTACAAGCGGGAGGGCCGGGAGACCCAGTACTTC.

This chain connects TRBV20-1 to TRBJ2-5; the D gene could be TRBD1 or TRBD2 (5 bases each). The DNA end is more similar to TRBJ2-4, so the J call may be wrong. Germline values: CDR1 DFQATT, CDR2 SNEGSKA (reference sequence). The CDR3 runs to 12 residues. The CDR3 DNA sequence: TGCAGTGCTAGGCGTCAGGGAGACATTCAGTACTTC. Translated, it gives CSARRQGDIQYF.

This clonotype was observed a handful of times. The chain has TRBV5-1 and TRBJ2-1, with 10 bases matching TRBD2. V was clipped by 2 bases and J by 6 bases; unmatched bases: 8. The CDR3 length is 16 residues. Germline values: CDR1 SGHRS, CDR2 YFSETQ. The CDR3 DNA sequence: TGCGCCAGCAGCTTAACTAGCGGGAACTCACTCAATGAGCAGTTCTTC. Translated, it gives CASSLTSGNSLNEQFF.

The chain combines TRBV5-6 with TRBJ2-1; the match to TRBD2 covers 7 bases. The germline CDR1 and CDR2 sequences are SGHDT and YYEEEE. The CDR3 runs 15 residues. Trimming at V came to 6 bases and at J to 7 bases, leaving 13 bases not matched to a gene. The CDR3 bases are TGTGCCAGCAATCGGGCCCGCGCCGGGGGGAATGAGCAGTTCTTC. Its translation is CASNRARAGGNEQFF.

This clonotype was detected a few times. The J gene is TRBJ2-3, the V gene TRBV5-1; a weak D match, TRBD1 (6 bases). CDR3 length: 16 residues. Looked up from germline, CDR1 is SGHRS and CDR2 is YFSETQ. Trimming cost V 0 bases and J 0 bases, with 11 bases left between them. This CDR3 reads CASSLGQVISTDTQYF. CDR3 nucleotides: TGCGCCAGCAGCTTGGGACAGGTGATAAGCACAGATACGCAGTATTTT.

This chain connects TRBV20-1 to TRBJ2-1, with D perhaps TRBD2 (5 bases). The V and J ends lost 3 bases and 7 bases respectively, with 25 bases between them. CDR1 DFQATT and CDR2 SNEGSKA come from the germline V gene (reference sequence). This CDR3 has 17 residues. The CDR3 sequence is CSARTLITRQIGNEQFF. The CDR3 nucleotides read TGCAGTGCTAGGACTCTAATTACTAGGCAAATTGGTAATGAGCAGTTCTTC.

The rearrangement uses TRBV27 and TRBJ2-5; no firm D call. The CDR3 is made up of 17 amino acids. Germline CDR1 reads MNHEY; CDR2 reads SMNVEV (reference sequence). With 6 bases removed from V and 4 bases from J, the gap between germline ends came to 24 bases. CDR3 bases: TGTGCCAGCAGCCCTCGTCAAAATATTGGTGCAGGAGAGACCCAGTACTTC. Translating it yields CASSPRQNIGAGETQYF.

The V call is TRBV10-3, the J call TRBJ2-3, with TRBD2 identical over 8 bases. Germline V gene lookup returns CDR1 ENHRY and CDR2 SYGVKD. This CDR3 has 14 residues. Trimming at V came to 10 bases and at J to 2 bases, leaving 8 bases not matched to a gene. The CDR3 nucleotides are TGTGCCACCCACGGGGGGGCCCTCACAGATACGCAGTATTTT. Translation gives CATHGGALTDTQYF.

The chain links TRBV5-1 to TRBJ1-2; D possibly corresponds to TRBD1 (6 bases). With 4 bases removed from V and 4 bases from J, the gap between germline ends came to 17 bases. The CDR3 sequence is 15 residues long. Germline V gene sequence: CDR1 SGHRS, CDR2 YFSETQ. CDR3 DNA sequence: TGCGCCAGCAGCATGGCTACGGGGGCCAGCTATGGCTACACCTTC. This gives the protein CASSMATGASYGYTF.

The chain couples TRBV20-1 to TRBJ2-5, with a tentative D call TRBD2 (6 bases). V lost 0 bases and J 1 base, leaving 15 bases between the germline ends. From germline, CDR1 is DFQATT and CDR2 SNEGSKA (reference sequence). This CDR3 has 16 amino acids. CDR3 nucleotide sequence: TGCAGTGCTAGAGATCTTGGAGCGGGCCTCCAAGAGACCCAGTACTTC. It is translated as CSARDLGAGLQETQYF.

The V call is TRBV21-1, the J call TRBJ2-7. TRBV21-1 is an annotated pseudogene. The CDR3 has 16 residues. Here the CDR3 reads CASSKARALHSYEQYF. CDR3 sequence (DNA): TGTGCCAGCAGCAAAGCGCGGGCTCTGCACTCCTACGAGCAGTACTTC.

This clonotype was detected only a few times. V and J are TRBV12-3 or TRBV12-4 and TRBJ2-1, with TRBD2 identical over 11 bases. Trimming took 3 bases from V and 7 from J; bases not matched to a gene: 8. The CDR3 spans 16 residues. CDR3 amino acids: CASSFFKLAGENEQFF. As DNA, the CDR3 is TGTGCCAGCAGTTTTTTTAAACTAGCGGGAGAAAATGAGCAGTTCTTC.

This rearrangement joins TRBV28 to TRBJ2-7, with D perhaps matching TRBD1 (6 bases). The germline CDR1 and CDR2 sequences are MDHEN and SYDVKM. The V gene lost 3 bases and the J gene lost 1 base, with 13 bases spanning the gap. The CDR3 length is 15 residues. CDR3 sequence (DNA): TGTGCCAGCAGTTTCGTAAGGACAGTATCCTACGAGCAGTACTTC. It yields the protein CASSFVRTVSYEQYF.

This clonotype was seen a handful of times. This rearrangement joins TRBV3-1 to TRBJ1-2, with TRBD1 matching over 12 bases. This CDR3 region has 15 residues. The V and J ends lost 0 bases and 7 bases, in that order; junction bases with no gene match: 3. Per germline, CDR1 LGHDT and CDR2 YNNKEL (reference sequence). This chain's CDR3 is CASSQEGQGASGYTF. CDR3 DNA sequence: TGTGCCAGCAGCCAAGAGGGACAGGGGGCGAGTGGCTACACCTTC. Combining the CDR3 with reference TRBV3-1 and TRBJ1-2 gives the whole variable domain DTAVSQTPKYLVTQMGNDKSIKCEQNLGHDTMYWYKQDSKKFLKIMFSYNNKELIINETVPNRFSPKSPDKAHLNLHINSLELGDSAVYFCASSQEGQGASGYTFGSGTRLTVV.

The rearrangement joins TRBV27 to TRBJ2-5; 7 positions agree with TRBD2. Per the germline V gene, CDR1 is MNHEY and CDR2 is SMNVEV (reference sequence). The CDR3 has 16 amino acids. V shed 3 bases and J 11 bases; nucleotides not matched to a gene: 18. The CDR3 protein is CASSFGGSLTYNEQYF. The CDR3 coding sequence is TGTGCCAGCAGTTTCGGCGGGAGCCTCACCTACAATGAGCAGTACTTC.

CDR3 sequence (DNA): TGTGCCAGCAGCTTAGGATCAGGCGTCCAAGAGACCCAGTACTTC. Protein: CASSLGSGVQETQYF. The chain couples TRBV7-9 to TRBJ2-5; D unresolved. Trimming removed 1 base from V and 1 base from J, with 10 bases in between. The germline V gene encodes CDR1 SEHNR and CDR2 FQNEAQ (reference sequence). The CDR3 runs to 15 residues.

This clonotype was counted a few times. This chain connects TRBV6-1 to TRBJ1-6; D is uncertain. V shed 0 bases and J shed 7 bases, with 7 bases lying between them. Looked up from germline, CDR1 is MNHNS and CDR2 is SASEGT. The CDR3 has 14 amino acids. CDR3 bases: TGTGCCAGCAGTGAAGCGGCAGAAAATTCACCCCTCCACTTT. Its protein product is CASSEAAENSPLHF.

This clonotype was observed many times. The CDR3 DNA is TGTGCCAGCAGTTCTCGATCCGGGGAGACCCAGTACTTC. Its protein is CASSSRSGETQYF. The rearrangement uses TRBV6-5 and TRBJ2-5; D remains unclear. Germline V gene lookup returns CDR1 MNHEY and CDR2 SVGAGI. The V end was cut by 4 bases, the J end by 5 bases, with 11 bases between. CDR3 length: 13 residues.

This clonotype was observed a few times. The V gene is TRBV25-1, the J gene TRBJ2-3; D not certain. Looked up from germline, CDR1 is MGHDK and CDR2 is SYGVNS. CDR3 size: 13 residues. V dropped 7 bases and J dropped 0 bases, with 8 bases sitting between them. This chain's CDR3 is CASMASSTDTQYF. CDR3 bases: TGTGCCAGCATGGCGTCTAGCACAGATACGCAGTATTTT. The full variable domain, in which reference TRBV25-1 and TRBJ2-3 provide the parts outside the CDR3, is EADIYQTPRYLVIGTGKKITLECSQTMGHDKMYWYQQDPGMELHLIHYSYGVNSTEKGDLSSESTVSRIRTEHFPLTLESARPSHTSQYLCASMASSTDTQYFGPGTRLTVL.

This CDR3 is CASSLRDREDSGHNEQFF. The CDR3 DNA is TGTGCCAGCAGCCTCCGGGACAGAGAGGATTCCGGGCACAATGAGCAGTTCTTC. The chain links TRBV6-1 to TRBJ2-1; 7 bases line up with TRBD1. This CDR3 spans 18 amino acids. Unmatched junction bases numbered 19, after V lost 6 bases and J lost 5 bases. CDR1 is MNHNS and CDR2 is SASEGT in the germline V gene.

The sample holds a few counts of this clonotype. This sequence joins TRBV7-2 and TRBJ2-5; 11 nucleotides agree with TRBD2. The trim removed 1 base at V and 2 bases at J, leaving 6 bases unmatched. The CDR3 length is 17 residues. Germline V lookup: CDR1 SGHTA, CDR2 FQGNSA. The DNA of the CDR3 is TGTGCCAGCAGCTTAGGGATTAGCGGGGGGGGACAAGAGACCCAGTACTTC. As protein: CASSLGISGGGQETQYF.

The V call is TRBV7-9, the J call TRBJ2-5; D is undetermined. CDR3 size: 10 residues. CDR1 is SEHNR, CDR2 FQNEAQ, per germline (reference sequence). CDR3 in amino acids: CTIGPETQYF. CDR3 in DNA: TGTACCATCGGTCCCGAGACCCAGTACTTC. Based on the CDR3 plus reference TRBV7-9 and TRBJ2-5, the full variable domain is DTGVSQNPRHKITKRGQNVTFRCDPISEHNRLYWYRQTLGQGPEFLTYFQNEAQLEKSRLLSDRFSAERPKGSFSTLEIQRTEQGDSAMYLCTIGPETQYFGPGTRLLVL.

The rearrangement uses TRBV20-1 and TRBJ2-2; 12 bases are shared with TRBD2. This CDR3 has 20 residues. V shed 1 base and J 5 bases; nucleotides not matched to a gene: 17. CDR1 is DFQATT and CDR2 is SNEGSKA in the germline V gene (reference sequence). CDR3 sequence (DNA): TGCAGTGCTAGAGGGGGTCTTGGACTAGCGGGGCGCCCTGCGACCGGGGAGCTGTTTTTT. Translated: CSARGGLGLAGRPATGELFF.

This clonotype occurred a few times. The chain is built from TRBV7-2 and TRBJ2-3; the D is unclear. V was clipped by 2 bases and J by 2 bases, with 8 bases between them. The length of the CDR3 is 14 residues. Germline CDR1 SGHTA, CDR2 FQGNSA. CDR3 bases: TGTGCCAGCAGCTTAAGCGTGATCACAGATACGCAGTATTTT. This translates into CASSLSVITDTQYF.

This chain connects TRBV20-1 to TRBJ2-3; 7 bases agree with TRBD2. Germline CDR1 reads DFQATT; CDR2 reads SNEGSKA (reference sequence). Trimming cost V 3 bases and J 9 bases; bases outside gene matches: 9. There are 13 residues in the CDR3. This CDR3 reads CSARGGDGWTQYF. The CDR3 region has the DNA TGCAGTGCTAGGGGGGGGGACGGTTGGACGCAGTATTTT.

This clonotype was detected a few times. The rearrangement uses TRBV27 and TRBJ1-6, with D perhaps matching TRBD1 (5 bases). The germline V gene encodes CDR1 MNHEY and CDR2 SMNVEV (reference sequence). V dropped 2 bases and J dropped 9 bases, with 14 bases sitting between them. The CDR3 covers 15 residues. The CDR3 protein is CASSLRPRGISPLHF. The DNA for the CDR3 is TGTGCCAGCAGTTTAAGGCCCCGGGGGATTTCACCCCTCCACTTT.